This T cell receptor (beta chain) was identified during a study of shared clonotypes between healthy human individuals. Study-wide background: The cohort had two women and a few men, ages 18 to 49.

An even split of each subset's genomic DNA across several immunoSEQ plates was performed. Study processing details: Junction-only sequences produced by ImmunoSEQ had no quality scores, so filtering differed. Method: immunoSEQ multiplex PCR; TCRdb's copy keeps in-frame clones and lacks some. The V and J calls and clone size are taken from that table; D and trimming were inferred from the DNA. This sample has more than 2 million clones, with around 93% found just once. V lost 4 bases to trimming and J lost 7 bases, with 21 bases between them. The CDR3 spans 16 residues. Looked up from germline, CDR1 is SGHNT and CDR2 is YYREEE (reference sequence). The naive CD8 population came from CD45RO-negative cells selected for CCR7, without terminally differentiated effector memory CD45RA+ cells.

The receptor's source is a man younger than 35 in good health. Some clones in this sample may be carry-over from other donors' samples. The rearrangement joins TRBV5-4 to TRBJ2-1, with D perhaps TRBD1 (6 bases). The sequenced material came from naive CD8+ T cells from PBMCs. The CDR3 loop reads CASSNGQRSTGNEQFF. In nucleotides, the CDR3 is TGTGCCAGCAGCAACGGACAGAGGTCCACGGGGAATGAGCAGTTCTTC.